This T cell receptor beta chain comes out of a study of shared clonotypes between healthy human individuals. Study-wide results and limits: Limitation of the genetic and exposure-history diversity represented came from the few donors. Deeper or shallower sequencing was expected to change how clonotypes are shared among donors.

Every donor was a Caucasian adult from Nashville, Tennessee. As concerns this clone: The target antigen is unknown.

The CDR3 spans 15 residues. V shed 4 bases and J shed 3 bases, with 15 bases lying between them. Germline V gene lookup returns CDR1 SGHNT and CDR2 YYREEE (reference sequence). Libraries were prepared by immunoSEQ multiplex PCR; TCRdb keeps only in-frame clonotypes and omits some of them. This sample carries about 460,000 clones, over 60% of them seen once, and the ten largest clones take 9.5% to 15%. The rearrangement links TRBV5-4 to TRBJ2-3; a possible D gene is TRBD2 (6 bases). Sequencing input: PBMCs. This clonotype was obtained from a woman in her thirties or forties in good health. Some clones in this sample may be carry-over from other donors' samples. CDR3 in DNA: TGTGCCAGCAGCCCAGGACTACGAGAAACAGATACGCAGTATTTT. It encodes CASSPGLRETDTQYF.